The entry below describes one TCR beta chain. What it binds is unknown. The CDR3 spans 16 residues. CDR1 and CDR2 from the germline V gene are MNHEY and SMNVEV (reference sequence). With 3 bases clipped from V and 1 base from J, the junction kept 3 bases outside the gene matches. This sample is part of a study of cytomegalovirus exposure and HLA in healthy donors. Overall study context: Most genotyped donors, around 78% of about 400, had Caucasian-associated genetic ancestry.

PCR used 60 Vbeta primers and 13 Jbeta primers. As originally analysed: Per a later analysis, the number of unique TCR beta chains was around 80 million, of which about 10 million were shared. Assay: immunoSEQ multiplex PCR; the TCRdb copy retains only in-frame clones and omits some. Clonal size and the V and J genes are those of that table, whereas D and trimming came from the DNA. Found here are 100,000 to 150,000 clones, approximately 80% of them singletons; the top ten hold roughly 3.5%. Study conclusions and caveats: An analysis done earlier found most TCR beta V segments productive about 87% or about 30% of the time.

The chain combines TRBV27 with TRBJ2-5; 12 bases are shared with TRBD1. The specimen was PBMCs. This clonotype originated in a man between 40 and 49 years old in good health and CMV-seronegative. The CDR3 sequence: CASSFSGQGAQETQYF. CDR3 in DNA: TGTGCCAGCAGTTTCTCGGGACAGGGGGCCCAAGAGACCCAGTACTTC.